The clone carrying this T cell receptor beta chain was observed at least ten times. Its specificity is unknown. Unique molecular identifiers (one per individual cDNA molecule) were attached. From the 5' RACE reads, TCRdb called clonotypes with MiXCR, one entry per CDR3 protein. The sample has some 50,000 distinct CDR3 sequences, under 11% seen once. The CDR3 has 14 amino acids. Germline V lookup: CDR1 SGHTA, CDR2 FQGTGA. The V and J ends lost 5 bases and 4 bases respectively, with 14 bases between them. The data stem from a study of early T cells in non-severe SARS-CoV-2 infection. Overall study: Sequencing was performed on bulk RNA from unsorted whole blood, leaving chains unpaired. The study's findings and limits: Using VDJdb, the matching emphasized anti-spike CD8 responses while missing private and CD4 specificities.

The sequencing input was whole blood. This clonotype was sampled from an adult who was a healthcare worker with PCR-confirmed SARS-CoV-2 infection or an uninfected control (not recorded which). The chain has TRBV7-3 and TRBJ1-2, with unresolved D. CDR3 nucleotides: TGTGCCAGCAGCCCTTCACCGGGAAGCTATGGCTACACCTTC. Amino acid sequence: CASSPSPGSYGYTF.